This T cell receptor (beta chain) emerged from a study of Ad26.COV2.S vaccination and SARS-CoV-2 variants. Study information: As a participant in COV1001, the donor was in the Ad26.COV2.S trial arm. Into the muscle, Ad26.COV2.S was dosed once or twice, 56 days apart.

The table came from immunoSEQ multiplex PCR; TCRdb's copy has only in-frame clones and leaves some out. The sample has hundreds of thousands of clones, 86% seen once. The treatment is: roughly 20 received Ad26.COV2.S at low or high dose, single or two shots; roughly 5 received placebo; per-sample allocation not given. Sampling happened 63 days after the first vaccine or placebo injection. Ad26 vector vaccine expressed Wuhan-strain SARS-CoV-2 spike. Study conclusions and caveats: Vaccinees and placebo recipients showed similar non-spike TCR breadth.

A note on this clone: The antigen is not known.

After removal of 4 bases from V and 2 bases from J, the junction contained 6 bases not matched to a gene. Germline lookup yields CDR1 MNHEY and CDR2 SMNVEV (reference sequence). The CDR3 runs 17 residues. V usage is TRBV27 and J usage is TRBJ2-3, with 13 bases fitting TRBD2. The clonotype comes from a person aged 18 to 59 who received the Ad26.COV2.S COVID-19 vaccine or a placebo. The sequencing here drew on peripheral blood, taken in a trial of Ad26.COV2.S vaccine versus placebo. CDR3 region: CASSSPGLAGSTDTQYF. CDR3 sequence (DNA): TGTGCCAGCAGTTCCCCGGGACTAGCGGGGTCCACAGATACGCAGTATTTT.